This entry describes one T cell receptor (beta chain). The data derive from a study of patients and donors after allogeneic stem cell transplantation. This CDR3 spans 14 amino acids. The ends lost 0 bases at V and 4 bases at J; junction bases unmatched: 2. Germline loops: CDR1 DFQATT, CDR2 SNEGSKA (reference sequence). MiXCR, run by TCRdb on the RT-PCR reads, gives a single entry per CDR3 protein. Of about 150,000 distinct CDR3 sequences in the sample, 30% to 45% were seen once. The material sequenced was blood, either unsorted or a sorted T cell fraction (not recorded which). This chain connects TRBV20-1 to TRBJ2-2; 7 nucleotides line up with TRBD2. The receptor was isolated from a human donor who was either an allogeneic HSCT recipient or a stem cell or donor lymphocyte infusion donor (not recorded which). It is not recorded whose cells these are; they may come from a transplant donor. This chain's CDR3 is CSARDREGTGELFF. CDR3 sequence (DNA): TGCAGTGCTAGAGATAGGGAGGGCACCGGGGAGCTGTTTTTT.